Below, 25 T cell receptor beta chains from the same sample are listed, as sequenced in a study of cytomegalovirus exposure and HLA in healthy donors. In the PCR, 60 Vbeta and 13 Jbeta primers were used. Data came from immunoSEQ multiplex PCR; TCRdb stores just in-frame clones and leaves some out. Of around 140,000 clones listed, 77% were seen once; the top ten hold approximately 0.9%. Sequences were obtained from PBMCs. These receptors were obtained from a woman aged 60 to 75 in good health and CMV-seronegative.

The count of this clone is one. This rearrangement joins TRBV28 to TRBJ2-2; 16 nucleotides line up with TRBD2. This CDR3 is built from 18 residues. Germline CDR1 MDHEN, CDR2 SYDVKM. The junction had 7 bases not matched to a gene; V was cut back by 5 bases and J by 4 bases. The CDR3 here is CASSPQGLAGGPTGELFF. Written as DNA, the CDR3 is TGTGCCAGCAGTCCACAGGGACTAGCGGGAGGGCCCACCGGGGAGCTGTTTTTT.

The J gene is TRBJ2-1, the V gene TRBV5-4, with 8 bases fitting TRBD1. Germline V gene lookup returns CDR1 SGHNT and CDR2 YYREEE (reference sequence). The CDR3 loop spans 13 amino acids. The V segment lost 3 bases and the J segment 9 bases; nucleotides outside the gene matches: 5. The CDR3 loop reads CASSSDRETEQFF. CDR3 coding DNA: TGTGCCAGCAGCTCGGACAGGGAAACTGAGCAGTTCTTC.

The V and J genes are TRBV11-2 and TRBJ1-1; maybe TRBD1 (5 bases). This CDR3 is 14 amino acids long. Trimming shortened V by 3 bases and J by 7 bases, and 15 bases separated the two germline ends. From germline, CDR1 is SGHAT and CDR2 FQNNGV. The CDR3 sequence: CASSFRRTSVEAFF. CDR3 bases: TGTGCCAGCAGCTTTCGGCGGACAAGCGTTGAAGCTTTCTTT.

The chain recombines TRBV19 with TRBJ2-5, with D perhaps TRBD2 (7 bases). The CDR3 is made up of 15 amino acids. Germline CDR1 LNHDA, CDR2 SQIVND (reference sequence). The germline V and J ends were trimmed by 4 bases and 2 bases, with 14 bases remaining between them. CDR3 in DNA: TGTGCCAGTAGTACGGGGGGCCTTGCTCAAGAGACCCAGTACTTC. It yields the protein CASSTGGLAQETQYF.

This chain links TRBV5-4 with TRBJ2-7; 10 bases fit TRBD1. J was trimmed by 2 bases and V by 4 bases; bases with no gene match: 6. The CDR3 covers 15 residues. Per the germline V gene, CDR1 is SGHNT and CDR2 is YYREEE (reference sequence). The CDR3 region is CASSRGQGPTYEQYF. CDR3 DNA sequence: TGTGCCAGCAGCCGGGGACAGGGGCCCACCTACGAGCAGTACTTC.

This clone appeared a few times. The CDR3 DNA is TGTGCCAGCACTACCGTAGCTAGTCCAACTGAAGCTTTCTTT. Its protein product is CASTTVASPTEAFF. J is TRBJ1-1 and V is TRBV2, with unresolved D. Germline assignment: CDR1 SNHLY and CDR2 FYNNEI. V was trimmed by 7 bases and J by 5 bases, leaving 17 bases between them. CDR3 length equals 14 residues. Filled out from reference TRBV2 and TRBJ1-1, the complete variable domain reads EPEVTQTPSHQVTQMGQEVILRCVPISNHLYFYWYRQILGQKVEFLVSFYNNEISEKSEIFDDQFSVERPDGSNFTLKIRSTKLEDSAMYFCASTTVASPTEAFFGQGTRLTVV.

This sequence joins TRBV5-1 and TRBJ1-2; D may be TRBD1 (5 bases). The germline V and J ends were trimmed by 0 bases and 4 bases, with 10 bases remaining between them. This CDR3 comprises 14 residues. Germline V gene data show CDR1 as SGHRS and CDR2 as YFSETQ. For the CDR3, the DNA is TGCGCCAGCAGCTTGGGACAGATCCTCTATGGCTACACCTTC. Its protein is CASSLGQILYGYTF.

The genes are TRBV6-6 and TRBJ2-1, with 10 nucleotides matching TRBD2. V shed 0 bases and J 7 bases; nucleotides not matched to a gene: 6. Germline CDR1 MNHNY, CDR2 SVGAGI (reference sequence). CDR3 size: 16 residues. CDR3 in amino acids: CASSYSGLAAGNEQFF. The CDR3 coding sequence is TGTGCCAGCAGTTACTCCGGACTAGCGGCGGGGAATGAGCAGTTCTTC.

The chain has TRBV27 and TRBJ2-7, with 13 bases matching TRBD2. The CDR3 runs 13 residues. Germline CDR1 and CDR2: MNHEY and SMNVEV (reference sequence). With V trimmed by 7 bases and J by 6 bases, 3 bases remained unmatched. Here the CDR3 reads CASTLAGGIEQYF. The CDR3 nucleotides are TGTGCCAGCACACTAGCGGGAGGGATCGAGCAGTACTTC.

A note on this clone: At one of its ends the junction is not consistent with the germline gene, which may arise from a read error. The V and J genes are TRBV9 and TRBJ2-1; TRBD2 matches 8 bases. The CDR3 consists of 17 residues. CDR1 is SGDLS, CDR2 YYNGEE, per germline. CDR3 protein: CASSVPTSGTSDNGQFF. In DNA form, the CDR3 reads TGTGCCAGCAGCGTACCCACCTCCGGGACTAGTGACAATGGGCAGTTCTTC.

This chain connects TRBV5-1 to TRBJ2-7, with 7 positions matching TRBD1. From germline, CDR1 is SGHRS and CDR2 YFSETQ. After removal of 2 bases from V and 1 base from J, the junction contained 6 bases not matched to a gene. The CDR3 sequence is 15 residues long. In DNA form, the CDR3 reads TGCGCCAGCAGCTTAGGGGACAGCTTATCCTACGAGCAGTACTTC. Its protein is CASSLGDSLSYEQYF.

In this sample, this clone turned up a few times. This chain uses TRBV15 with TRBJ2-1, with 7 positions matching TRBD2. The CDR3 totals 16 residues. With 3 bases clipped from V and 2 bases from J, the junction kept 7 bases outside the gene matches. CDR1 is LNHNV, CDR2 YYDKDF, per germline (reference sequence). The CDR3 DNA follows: TGTGCCACCAGCAGTACAGTACGGGGGGCCTACAATGAGCAGTTCTTC. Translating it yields CATSSTVRGAYNEQFF.

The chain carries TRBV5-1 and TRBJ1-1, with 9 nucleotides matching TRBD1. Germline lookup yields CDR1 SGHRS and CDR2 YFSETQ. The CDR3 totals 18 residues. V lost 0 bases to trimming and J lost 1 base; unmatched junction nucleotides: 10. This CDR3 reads CASSLDGTGFNQNTEAFF. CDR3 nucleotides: TGCGCCAGCAGCTTGGACGGGACAGGGTTCAATCAGAACACTGAAGCTTTCTTT.

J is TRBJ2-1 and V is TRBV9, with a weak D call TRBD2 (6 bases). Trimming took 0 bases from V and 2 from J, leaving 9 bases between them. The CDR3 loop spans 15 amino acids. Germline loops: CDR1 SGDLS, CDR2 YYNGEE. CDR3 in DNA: TGTGCCAGCAGCGTAGTGACGGGGGCCTACAATGAGCAGTTCTTC. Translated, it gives CASSVVTGAYNEQFF.

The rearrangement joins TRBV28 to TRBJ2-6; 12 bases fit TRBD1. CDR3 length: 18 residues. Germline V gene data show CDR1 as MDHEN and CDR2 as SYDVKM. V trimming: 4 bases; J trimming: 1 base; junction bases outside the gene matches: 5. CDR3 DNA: TGTGCCAGCAGTTCGGGGACAGGGGGCACATCTGGGGCCAACGTCCTGACTTTC. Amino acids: CASSSGTGGTSGANVLTF.

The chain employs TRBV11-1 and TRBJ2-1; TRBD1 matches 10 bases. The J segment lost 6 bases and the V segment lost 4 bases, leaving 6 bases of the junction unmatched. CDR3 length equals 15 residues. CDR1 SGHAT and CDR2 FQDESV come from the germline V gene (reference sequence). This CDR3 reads CASSSRGQGGNEQFF. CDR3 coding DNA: TGTGCCAGCAGCTCCCGCGGACAGGGGGGCAATGAGCAGTTCTTC. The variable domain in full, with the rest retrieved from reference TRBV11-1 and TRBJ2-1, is EAEVAQSPRYKITEKSQAVAFWCDPISGHATLYWYRQILGQGPELLVQFQDESVVDDSQLPKDRFSAERLKGVDSTLKIQPAELGDSAMYLCASSSRGQGGNEQFFGPGTRLTVL.

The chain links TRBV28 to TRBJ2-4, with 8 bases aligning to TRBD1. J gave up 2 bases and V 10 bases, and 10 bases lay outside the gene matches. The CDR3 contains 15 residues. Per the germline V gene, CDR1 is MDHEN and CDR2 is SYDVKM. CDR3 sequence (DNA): TGTGCCACCCTCGACGACAGGGGAACCAAAAACATTCAGTACTTC. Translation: CATLDDRGTKNIQYF. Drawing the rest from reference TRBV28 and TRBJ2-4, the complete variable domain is DVKVTQSSRYLVKRTGEKVFLECVQDMDHENMFWYRQDPGLGLRLIYFSYDVKMKEKGDIPEGYSVSREKKERFSLILESASTNQTSMYLCATLDDRGTKNIQYFGAGTRLSVL.

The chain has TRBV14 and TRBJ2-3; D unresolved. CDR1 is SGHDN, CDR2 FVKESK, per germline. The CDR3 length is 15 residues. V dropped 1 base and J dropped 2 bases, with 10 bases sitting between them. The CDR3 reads CASSQVNRYTDTQYF. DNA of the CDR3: TGTGCCAGCAGCCAAGTTAACCGGTACACAGATACGCAGTATTTT.

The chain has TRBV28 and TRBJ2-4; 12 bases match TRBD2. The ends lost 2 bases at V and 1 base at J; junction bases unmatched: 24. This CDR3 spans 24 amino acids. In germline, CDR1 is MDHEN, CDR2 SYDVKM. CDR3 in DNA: TGTGCCAGCAGTTTAACCGTTTCGAACCTAGCGGGAGGGGGGGTATTGACGGCCAAAAACATTCAGTACTTC. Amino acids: CASSLTVSNLAGGGVLTAKNIQYF.

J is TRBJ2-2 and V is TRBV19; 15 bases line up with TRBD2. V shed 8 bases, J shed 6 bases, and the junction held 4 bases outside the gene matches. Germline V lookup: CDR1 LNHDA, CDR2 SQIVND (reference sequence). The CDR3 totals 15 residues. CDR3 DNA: TGTGCCAGTGGACTAGCGGGAGGGCCTGCCGGGGAGCTGTTTTTT. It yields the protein CASGLAGGPAGELFF.

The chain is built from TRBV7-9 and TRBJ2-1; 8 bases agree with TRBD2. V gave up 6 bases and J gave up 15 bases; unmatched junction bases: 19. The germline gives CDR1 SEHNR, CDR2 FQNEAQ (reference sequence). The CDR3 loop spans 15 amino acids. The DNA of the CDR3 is TGTGCCAGCAGTCCCGGGCCCACACGGGGGGGAGAGAGGTTCTTC. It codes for CASSPGPTRGGERFF.

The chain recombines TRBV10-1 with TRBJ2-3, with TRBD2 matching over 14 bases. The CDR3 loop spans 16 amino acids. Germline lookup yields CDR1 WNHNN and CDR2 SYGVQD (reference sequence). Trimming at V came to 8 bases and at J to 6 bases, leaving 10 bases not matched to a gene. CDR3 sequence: CASSETSGGARDTQYF. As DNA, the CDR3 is TGCGCCAGCTCCGAGACTAGCGGGGGGGCCAGGGATACGCAGTATTTT.

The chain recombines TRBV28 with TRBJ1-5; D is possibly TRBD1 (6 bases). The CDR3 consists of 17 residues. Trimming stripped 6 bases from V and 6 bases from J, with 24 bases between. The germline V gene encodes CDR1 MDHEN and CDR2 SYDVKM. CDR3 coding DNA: TGTGCCAGCAGGAGTTACGGGTCAGGGGTGATACGTCAGCCCCAGCATTTT. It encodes CASRSYGSGVIRQPQHF.

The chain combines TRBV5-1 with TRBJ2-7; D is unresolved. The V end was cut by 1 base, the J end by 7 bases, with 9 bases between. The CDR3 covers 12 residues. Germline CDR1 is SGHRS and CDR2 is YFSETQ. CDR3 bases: TGCGCCAGCAGCTTGTCAAGCGAGGAGCAGTACTTC. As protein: CASSLSSEEQYF.

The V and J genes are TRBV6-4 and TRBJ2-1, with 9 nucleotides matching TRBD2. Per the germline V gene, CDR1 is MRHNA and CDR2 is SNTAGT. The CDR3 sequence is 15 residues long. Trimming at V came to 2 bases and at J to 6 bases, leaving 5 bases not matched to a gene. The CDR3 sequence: CASSDEGRGGNEQFF. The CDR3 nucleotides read TGTGCCAGCAGTGACGAGGGGCGGGGGGGCAATGAGCAGTTCTTC.